This passage covers 15 T cell receptor beta chains from one sample sequenced in a study of cytomegalovirus exposure and HLA in healthy donors (dated by TCRdb to 2016 to 2017). The method was the immunoSEQ multiplex PCR assay. For the multiplex PCR, a mixture combining 60 forward primers for TCR Vbeta segments and 13 reverse primers for TCR Jbeta segments was used. This immuneACCESS table, as held by TCRdb, lists in-frame sequences with V and J called but not all clones. Of the missing ones, under half trace to an unresolved V gene in checked studies; the others have no known cause. The table for this sample lists more than 35,000 clones. Clones ranked in the top ten supply 1% to 1.5% of the sample. The sample taken for sequencing was PBMCs. The receptors were gathered from a man aged 25-40 years in good health and CMV-seronegative.

The J gene is TRBJ1-4, the V gene TRBV4-3; 10 nucleotides align to TRBD1. The CDR3 covers 16 residues. With V trimmed by 0 bases and J by 8 bases, 6 bases remained unmatched. Germline lookup yields CDR1 LGHNA and CDR2 YSLEER. Written as DNA, the CDR3 is TGCGCCAGCAGCCAAGACCGGGACAGGGGCGGGGAAAAACTGTTTTTT. Amino acid sequence: CASSQDRDRGGEKLFF.

The V gene is TRBV19, the J gene TRBJ1-2; possibly TRBD1 for D (6 bases). Trimming pared 5 bases from V and 8 bases from J, leaving 21 bases between. The V gene's germline CDR1 is LNHDA and CDR2 SQIVND (reference sequence). This CDR3 comprises 15 residues. Written as DNA, the CDR3 is TGTGCCAGTAGTGATACACCGGGACACTACGGAGGCTACACCTTC. As protein: CASSDTPGHYGGYTF.

The CDR3 coding sequence is TGTGCCAGCAGTTTTGCAGGGGGGAATCAGCCCCAGCATTTT. Its translation is CASSFAGGNQPQHF. The chain has TRBV27 and TRBJ1-5; TRBD1 matches at 7 bases. Germline lookup yields CDR1 MNHEY and CDR2 SMNVEV (reference sequence). Germline trimming cut 3 bases from V and 4 bases from J; bases unmatched to any gene: 3. The CDR3 totals 14 residues.

The chain employs TRBV15 and TRBJ1-1; tentatively, D is TRBD1 (5 bases). The germline V and J ends were trimmed by 0 bases and 4 bases, with 9 bases remaining between them. Germline V gene sequence: CDR1 LNHNV, CDR2 YYDKDF (reference sequence). This CDR3 comprises 14 residues. The CDR3 protein is CATSRDAGGTEAFF. The CDR3 DNA is TGTGCCACCAGCAGAGATGCGGGGGGCACTGAAGCTTTCTTT. Full variable domain (outside the CDR3, taken from reference TRBV15 and TRBJ1-1): DAMVIQNPRYQVTQFGKPVTLSCSQTLNHNVMYWYQQKSSQAPKLLFHYYDKDFNNEADTPDNFQSRRPNTSFCFLDIRSPGLGDTAMYLCATSRDAGGTEAFFGQGTRLTVV.

This sequence joins TRBV6-5 and TRBJ1-5; 7 nucleotides line up with TRBD1. This CDR3 has 15 amino acids. Germline CDR1 is MNHEY and CDR2 is SVGAGI. V lost 5 bases to trimming and J lost 3 bases; unmatched junction nucleotides: 7. The CDR3: CASSQLTGVNQPQHF. The CDR3 DNA is TGTGCCAGCAGTCAGCTAACAGGGGTCAATCAGCCCCAGCATTTT.

The J gene is TRBJ1-2, the V gene TRBV4-3, with a weak D call TRBD1 (6 bases). The V gene lost 1 base and the J gene lost 1 base, with 19 bases spanning the gap. This CDR3 region has 18 residues. The germline V gene has CDR1 LGHNA and CDR2 YSLEER. In DNA, the CDR3 is TGCGCCAGCAGCCAAGTGCCAGGAGGACAGCACTATAACTATGGCTACACCTTC. Translated: CASSQVPGGQHYNYGYTF.

V is TRBV5-8 and J is TRBJ1-4, with D uncertain. The germline CDR1 and CDR2 sequences are SGHTS and YDEGEE. The CDR3 spans 13 residues. Trimming shortened V by 3 bases and J by 7 bases, and 10 bases separated the two germline ends. CDR3 DNA: TGTGCCAGCAGCTCTCTATTGAGTGAAAAACTGTTTTTT. Its protein is CASSSLLSEKLFF. The whole variable domain, remainder taken from reference TRBV5-8 and TRBJ1-4, is EAGVTQSPTHLIKTRGQQATLRCSPISGHTSVYWYQQALGLGLQFLLWYDEGEERNRGNFPPRFSGRQFPNYSSELNVNALELEDSALYLCASSSLLSEKLFFGSGTQLSVL.

This chain links TRBV7-9 with TRBJ2-7, with D possibly TRBD1 on 5 matching bases. The germline gives CDR1 SEHNR, CDR2 FQNEAQ (reference sequence). This CDR3 comprises 15 residues. The ends were cut back, 2 bases at V and 4 bases at J, with 15 bases in the middle. The CDR3 sequence is CASSLTGDRSYEQYF. Here the CDR3 DNA reads TGTGCCAGCAGCTTAACCGGCGACAGATCTTACGAGCAGTACTTC.

The chain couples TRBV13 to TRBJ2-5; 7 bases are a match to TRBD2. This CDR3 has 14 amino acids. V gave up 5 bases and J gave up 5 bases; unmatched junction bases: 8. In germline, CDR1 is PRHDT, CDR2 FYEKMQ (reference sequence). The CDR3 sequence: CASSLGLRGETQYF. The CDR3 bases are TGTGCCAGCAGCCTGGGACTACGAGGGGAGACCCAGTACTTC.

J is TRBJ1-3 and V is TRBV30, with 10 bases aligning to TRBD1. The J segment lost 6 bases and the V segment lost 2 bases, leaving 7 bases of the junction unmatched. The CDR3 extends over 15 amino acids. The germline CDR1 and CDR2 sequences are GTSNPN and SVGIG (reference sequence). CDR3 in DNA: TGTGCCTGGAGTACGGGACAGGGGTCGGCAAACACCATATATTTT. This gives the protein CAWSTGQGSANTIYF.

The CDR3, as DNA: TGTGCCAGCAGCTCTGAAGCGGGAGACTTAACCTACGAGCAGTACTTC. It translates to CASSSEAGDLTYEQYF. V usage is TRBV7-6 and J usage is TRBJ2-7; 8 bases agree with TRBD2. The CDR3 length is 16 residues. Trimming cost V 4 bases and J 2 bases; bases outside gene matches: 10. Per the germline V gene, CDR1 is SGHVS and CDR2 is FNYEAQ.

This chain uses TRBV30 with TRBJ2-7, with TRBD2 matching over 11 bases. The V gene's germline CDR1 is GTSNPN and CDR2 SVGIG (reference sequence). The V gene end was trimmed by 3 bases and the J gene end by 6 bases; junction bases not matched to a gene: 4. The CDR3 totals 13 residues. CDR3 sequence (DNA): TGTGCCTGGAGACTAGCGGGAGTAGGCGAGCAGTACTTC. As protein: CAWRLAGVGEQYF.

The chain links TRBV19 to TRBJ1-1; no clear D. This CDR3 is 13 amino acids long. Germline CDR1 is LNHDA and CDR2 is SQIVND (reference sequence). V was pared by 1 base and J by 8 bases, with 11 bases between. In DNA, the CDR3 is TGTGCCAGTAGTATAGGTCGGGAATCCGAAGCTTTCTTT. It encodes CASSIGRESEAFF.

This CDR3 is CAWSVGTPGVYEQYF. The CDR3, as DNA: TGTGCCTGGAGTGTAGGCACCCCCGGGGTCTACGAGCAGTACTTC. The gene calls are TRBV30 and TRBJ2-7; D is perhaps TRBD2 (5 bases). The CDR3 loop spans 15 amino acids. From germline, CDR1 is GTSNPN and CDR2 SVGIG (reference sequence). V lost 0 bases, J lost 3 bases, and 15 bases lay in between.

V and J are TRBV5-4 and TRBJ1-1; 7 bases are a match to TRBD1. Germline V gene data show CDR1 as SGHNT and CDR2 as YYREEE (reference sequence). CDR3 length equals 16 residues. Germline trimming cut 3 bases from V and 3 bases from J; bases unmatched to any gene: 11. The CDR3, as DNA: TGTGCCAGCAGCTCGCCCCACAGGGGCCCGGACACTGAAGCTTTCTTT. Amino acid sequence: CASSSPHRGPDTEAFF.